The rows below give T cell receptor beta chains drawn from one sample of a study of T-cell reconstitution after alpha-beta-depleted transplantation in children. TCRdb redid the calling of the PCR reads with MiXCR, one entry per CDR3 protein. The sample lists approximately 500,000 distinct CDR3 sequences, 10% occurring once. The sample was PBMCs, taken before TCRalphabeta/CD19-depleted stem cell transplant. All receptors come from a child aged 2 to 10 with inherited bone marrow failure, due to receive a stem cell transplant. CDR3s include the opening cysteine and the closing phenylalanine or tryptophan. Each record gives: CDR3 DNA, CDR3 protein, V gene, D gene, clone size, J gene. D genes are given only for firm matches. Not all rows give a size; the values are once, few, many and, for expanded clones, a class.

CDR3 DNA: TGCGCCAGCAGCCAAGATGGGGGATTCTACGAGCAGTACTTC
CDR3 protein: CASSQDGGFYEQYF
V gene: TRBV4-3
D gene: .
clone size: many
J gene: TRBJ2-7

CDR3 DNA: TGTGCCAGCAGCCAAGGGCCACTAGCGGGAGGGAAGAGATCTTACGAGCAGTACTTC
CDR3 protein: CASSQGPLAGGKRSYEQYF
V gene: TRBV3-1
D gene: TRBD2
clone size: many
J gene: TRBJ2-7

CDR3 DNA: TGTGCCAGCAGCCAACAAGACAGGGAGACCTACGAGCAGTACTTC
CDR3 protein: CASSQQDRETYEQYF
V gene: TRBV3-1
D gene: TRBD1
clone size: many
J gene: TRBJ2-7

CDR3 DNA: TGCAGTGCTAGAGATGGGAACAGGGGGCACTCACCCCTCCACTTT
CDR3 protein: CSARDGNRGHSPLHF
V gene: TRBV20-1
D gene: TRBD1
clone size: .
J gene: TRBJ1-6

CDR3 DNA: TGTGCCAGCGGGCAGCCCACCTCTGGGGCCAACGTCCTGACTTTC
CDR3 protein: CASGQPTSGANVLTF
V gene: TRBV27
D gene: .
clone size: many
J gene: TRBJ2-6

CDR3 DNA: TGTGCCAGCAGCCGACTCGGGGGGATGAACACTGAAGCTTTCTTT
CDR3 protein: CASSRLGGMNTEAFF
V gene: TRBV7-2
D gene: .
clone size: .
J gene: TRBJ1-1

CDR3 DNA: TGTGCCAGCAGTCGGGTAGCGGGAGGCATATCTTGGGAGCAGTTCTTC
CDR3 protein: CASSRVAGGISWEQFF
V gene: TRBV12-3/TRBV12-4
D gene: TRBD2
clone size: many
J gene: TRBJ2-1

CDR3 DNA: TGCAGTGCTAGAGATCGACAGGGTTACACCATATATTTT
CDR3 protein: CSARDRQGYTIYF
V gene: TRBV20-1
D gene: TRBD1
clone size: many
J gene: TRBJ1-3

CDR3 DNA: TGTGCCAGCAGTTTATACCAGGCCAACGTCCTGACTTTC
CDR3 protein: CASSLYQANVLTF
V gene: TRBV27
D gene: .
clone size: few
J gene: TRBJ2-6

CDR3 DNA: TGCAGTGCTCTCCCCGACAGGAACACTGAAGCTTTCTTT
CDR3 protein: CSALPDRNTEAFF
V gene: TRBV20-1
D gene: .
clone size: many
J gene: TRBJ1-1

CDR3 DNA: TGCAGCGTGATACAGGGGGGGACCGGGGAGCTGTTTTTT
CDR3 protein: CSVIQGGTGELFF
V gene: TRBV29-1
D gene: .
clone size: few
J gene: TRBJ2-2

CDR3 DNA: TGCAGTGCTGGCGACAGCTACTATGGCTACACCTTC
CDR3 protein: CSAGDSYYGYTF
V gene: TRBV20-1
D gene: .
clone size: many
J gene: TRBJ1-2

CDR3 DNA: TGTGCCAGCAGCCACGGTACCTTCCATACGCAGTATTTT
CDR3 protein: CASSHGTFHTQYF
V gene: TRBV14
D gene: .
clone size: .
J gene: TRBJ2-3

CDR3 DNA: TGTGCCAGCAGTAAAGCCGGGCCCAGCAATCAGCCCCAGCATTTT
CDR3 protein: CASSKAGPSNQPQHF
V gene: TRBV6-1
D gene: .
clone size: many
J gene: TRBJ1-5

CDR3 DNA: TGTGCCAGCAGTTTATCTAGACTTCACGAGCAGTACTTC
CDR3 protein: CASSLSRLHEQYF
V gene: TRBV27
D gene: .
clone size: many
J gene: TRBJ2-7

CDR3 DNA: TGCTGTGCTAGGGCCGCTCAGGCTGGGTCTAGCGGAGATACGCAGTATTTT
CDR3 protein: CCARAAQAGSSGDTQYF
V gene: TRBV20-1
D gene: TRBD2
clone size: .
J gene: TRBJ2-3

CDR3 DNA: TGCAGCGTTCGAATGGGGGGGGAGCTGTTTTTT
CDR3 protein: CSVRMGGELFF
V gene: TRBV29-1
D gene: .
clone size: many
J gene: TRBJ2-2

CDR3 DNA: TGTGCTAGTGCCCCGGGACAGGGCGGGTTAGAGACCCAGTACTTC
CDR3 protein: CASAPGQGGLETQYF
V gene: TRBV12-5
D gene: TRBD1
clone size: .
J gene: TRBJ2-5

CDR3 DNA: TGCGCCAGCAGTCCAGCTAGCGGGAGTTTCCCAGATACGCAGTATTTT
CDR3 protein: CASSPASGSFPDTQYF
V gene: TRBV5-1
D gene: TRBD2
clone size: few
J gene: TRBJ2-3

CDR3 DNA: TGCAGCGTTGAGACGGCGGGGACGGGGGTATACGAGCAGTACTTC
CDR3 protein: CSVETAGTGVYEQYF
V gene: TRBV29-1
D gene: .
clone size: few
J gene: TRBJ2-7